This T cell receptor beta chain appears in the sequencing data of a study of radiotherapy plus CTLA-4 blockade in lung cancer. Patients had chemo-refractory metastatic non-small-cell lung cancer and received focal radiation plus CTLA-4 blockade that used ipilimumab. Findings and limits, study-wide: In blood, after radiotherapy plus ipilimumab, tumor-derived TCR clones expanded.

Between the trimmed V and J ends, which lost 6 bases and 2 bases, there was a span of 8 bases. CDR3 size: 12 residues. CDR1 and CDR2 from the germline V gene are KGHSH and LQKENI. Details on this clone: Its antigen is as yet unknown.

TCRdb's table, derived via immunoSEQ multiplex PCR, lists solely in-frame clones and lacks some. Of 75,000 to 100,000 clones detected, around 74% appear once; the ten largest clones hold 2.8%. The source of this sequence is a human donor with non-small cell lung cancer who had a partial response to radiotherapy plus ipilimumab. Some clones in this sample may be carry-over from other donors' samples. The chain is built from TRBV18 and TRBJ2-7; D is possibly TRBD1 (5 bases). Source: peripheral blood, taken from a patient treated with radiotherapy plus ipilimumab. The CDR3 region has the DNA TGTGCCAGCTCGTCACAGGCCTACGAGCAGTACTTC. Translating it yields CASSSQAYEQYF.